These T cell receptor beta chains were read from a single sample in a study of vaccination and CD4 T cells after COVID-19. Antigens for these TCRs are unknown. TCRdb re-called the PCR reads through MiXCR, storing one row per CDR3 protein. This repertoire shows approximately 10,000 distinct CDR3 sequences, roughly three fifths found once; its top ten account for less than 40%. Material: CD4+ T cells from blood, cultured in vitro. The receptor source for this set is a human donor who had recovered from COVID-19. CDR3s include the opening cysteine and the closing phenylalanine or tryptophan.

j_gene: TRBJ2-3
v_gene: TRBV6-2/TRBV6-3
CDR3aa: CASSNTDTQYF

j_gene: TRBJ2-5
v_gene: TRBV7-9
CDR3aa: CASSLAGETQYF

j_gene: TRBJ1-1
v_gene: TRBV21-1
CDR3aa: CASSYGRLNTEAFF

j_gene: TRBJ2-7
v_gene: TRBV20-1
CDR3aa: CSARGSSGGPTYEQYF

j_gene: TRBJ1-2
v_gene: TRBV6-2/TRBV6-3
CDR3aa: CASSYEGLGYTF

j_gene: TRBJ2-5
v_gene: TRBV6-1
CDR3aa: CASSEGTRLLDQETQYF

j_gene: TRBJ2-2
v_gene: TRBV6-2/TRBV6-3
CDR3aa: CASSYGRGGRNTGELFF

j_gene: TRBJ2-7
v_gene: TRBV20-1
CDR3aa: CSARDPRYTYEQYF

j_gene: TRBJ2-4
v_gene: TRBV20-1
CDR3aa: CSATDNPGIQYF

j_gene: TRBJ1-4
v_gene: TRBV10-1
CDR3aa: CASGPRPPWVRKLFF

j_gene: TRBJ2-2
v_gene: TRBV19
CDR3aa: CASSLGSSRAGELFF

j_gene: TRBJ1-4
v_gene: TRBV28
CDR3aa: CASTSPGQGVTTNEKLFF

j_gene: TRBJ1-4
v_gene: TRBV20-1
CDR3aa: CSARGGDQKLFF

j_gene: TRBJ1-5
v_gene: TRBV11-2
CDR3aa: CASSLDGTGNQPQHF

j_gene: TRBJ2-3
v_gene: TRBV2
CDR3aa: CASMTGTDSTDTQYF

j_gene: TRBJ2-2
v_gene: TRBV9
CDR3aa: CASSVGGVTGELFF

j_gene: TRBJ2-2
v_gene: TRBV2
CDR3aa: CASSARLATGELFF

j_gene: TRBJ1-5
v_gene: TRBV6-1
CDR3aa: CASGGLSDQPQHF

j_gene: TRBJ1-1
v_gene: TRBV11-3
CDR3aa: CASSFQRNTEAFF

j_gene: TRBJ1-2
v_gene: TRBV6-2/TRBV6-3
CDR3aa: CCSGEGSLFYGYTF

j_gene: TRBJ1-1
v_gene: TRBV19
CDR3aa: CASSPRAQMNTEAFF

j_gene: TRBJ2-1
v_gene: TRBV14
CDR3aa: CASSQDMARGQFF

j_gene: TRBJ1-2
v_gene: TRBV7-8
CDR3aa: CASGWWGQHGYTF

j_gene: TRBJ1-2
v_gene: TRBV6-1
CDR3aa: CASSLESLPNGYTF

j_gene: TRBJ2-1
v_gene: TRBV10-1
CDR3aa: CASSERGRDFRFF

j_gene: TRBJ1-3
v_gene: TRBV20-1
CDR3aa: CSASRAGQGGNTIYF

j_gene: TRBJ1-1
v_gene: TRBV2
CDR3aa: CASSGQGSTEAFF

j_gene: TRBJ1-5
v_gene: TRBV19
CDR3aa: CASTERGLNQPQHF

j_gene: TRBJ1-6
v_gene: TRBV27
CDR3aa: CASSPSQGIPYNSPLHF

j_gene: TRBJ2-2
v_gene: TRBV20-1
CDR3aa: CSAPHGLAGGPTNTGELFF

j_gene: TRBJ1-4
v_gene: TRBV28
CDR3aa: CASSTRGPTNEKLFF

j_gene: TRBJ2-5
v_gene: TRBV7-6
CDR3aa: CASSQDAQETQYF

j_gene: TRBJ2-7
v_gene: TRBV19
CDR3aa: CASSTLPGQGGSYEQYF

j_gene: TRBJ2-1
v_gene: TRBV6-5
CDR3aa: CASSYTTGNEQFF

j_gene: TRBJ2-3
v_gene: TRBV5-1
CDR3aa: CASSSRDFLLTDTQYF

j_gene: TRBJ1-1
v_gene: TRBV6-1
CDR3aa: CASRQGALSGAFF

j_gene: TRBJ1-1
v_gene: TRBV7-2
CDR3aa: CATHRGTHMNTEAFF

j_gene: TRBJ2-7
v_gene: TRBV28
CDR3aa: CASSLLETGGSYEQYF

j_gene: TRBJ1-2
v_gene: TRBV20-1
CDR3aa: CSAPSGDWYGYTF

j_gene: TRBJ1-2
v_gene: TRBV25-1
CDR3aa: CASSTTGVLYGYTF

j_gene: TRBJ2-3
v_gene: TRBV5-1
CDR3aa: CASSPTGTSGRTDTQYF

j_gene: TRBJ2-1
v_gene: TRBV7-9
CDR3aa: CASRGTSGGSEFF

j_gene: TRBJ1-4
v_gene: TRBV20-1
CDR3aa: CSARGIYRGVATNEKLFF

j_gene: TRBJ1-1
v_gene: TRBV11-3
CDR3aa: CASSLGQFAFF

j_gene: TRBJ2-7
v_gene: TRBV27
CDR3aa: CASSLRGTGEGLAGTEQYF

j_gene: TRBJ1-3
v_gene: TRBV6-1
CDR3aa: CASSMGAGGTLGNTIYF

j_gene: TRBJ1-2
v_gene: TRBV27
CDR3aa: CASSRAGRGTLINYGYTF

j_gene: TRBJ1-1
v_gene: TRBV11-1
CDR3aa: CASSLAHLGAEAFF

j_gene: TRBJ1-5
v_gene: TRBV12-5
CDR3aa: CASGRDYNQPQHF

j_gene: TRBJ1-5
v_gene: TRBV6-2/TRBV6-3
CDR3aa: CASSPAGSQPQHF

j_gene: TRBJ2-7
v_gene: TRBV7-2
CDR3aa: CASSLGGGRDEQYF

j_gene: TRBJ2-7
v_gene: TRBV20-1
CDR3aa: CSARDPSGSDTYEQYF

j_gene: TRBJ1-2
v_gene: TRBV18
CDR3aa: CASSPLSSFPEGYTF

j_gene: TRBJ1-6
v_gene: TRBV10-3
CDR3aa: CAISDSGSYNSPLHF

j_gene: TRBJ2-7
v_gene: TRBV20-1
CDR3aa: CSARDKAGDYEQYF